The rows below give T cell receptor beta chains drawn from one sample of a study of graft-versus-host responses after intestinal transplantation. The antigens of these receptors remain unknown. Here immunoSEQ multiplex PCR was the method, and the copy in TCRdb shows in-frame clones only, minus some. The sample contains some 120,000 clones, approximately 92% of which appear only once. This specimen was unstimulated CD4+ T cells sorted from spleen or lymph node cells, taken before intestinal transplant. These receptors all stem from a human donor who received an intestinal transplant. CDR3s include the opening cysteine and the closing phenylalanine or tryptophan. The order of the fields is CDR3 DNA, CDR3 protein, clone size, J gene, D gene, CDR3 length, V gene. A D gene is named only where the DNA matches it firmly. Expanded clones get a size class; other rows say once, few or many, or leave the size out.

cdr3_nt: TGTGCCAGCAGGGAAGGGGTGAACACTGAAGCTTTCTTT
cdr3_aa: CASREGVNTEAFF
clone_size: once
j_call: TRBJ1-1
d_call: NA
cdr3_length: 13
v_call: TRBV7-8

cdr3_nt: TGCGCCAGCACCCCCGGACAGGGTTACTACAATGAGCAGTTCTTC
cdr3_aa: CASTPGQGYYNEQFF
clone_size: NA
j_call: TRBJ2-1
d_call: TRBD1
cdr3_length: 15
v_call: TRBV5-1

cdr3_nt: TGTGCCAGCAGCCTGTTGGCGGGCTCCAATGAGCAGTTCTTC
cdr3_aa: CASSLLAGSNEQFF
clone_size: NA
j_call: TRBJ2-1
d_call: NA
cdr3_length: 14
v_call: TRBV5-6

cdr3_nt: TGTGCCAGCAGCTTAACAGCCTCGGGAAACACCATATATTTT
cdr3_aa: CASSLTASGNTIYF
clone_size: NA
j_call: TRBJ1-3
d_call: NA
cdr3_length: 14
v_call: TRBV7-7

cdr3_nt: TGCGCCAGCGGTTGGACAGGGCGACTGGAGACCCAGTACTTC
cdr3_aa: CASGWTGRLETQYF
clone_size: NA
j_call: TRBJ2-5
d_call: TRBD1
cdr3_length: 14
v_call: TRBV5-1

cdr3_nt: TGTGCCAGCAGCATGGGGATGGGGATGGACGAAAAACTGTTTTTT
cdr3_aa: CASSMGMGMDEKLFF
clone_size: NA
j_call: TRBJ1-4
d_call: NA
cdr3_length: 15
v_call: TRBV5-4

cdr3_nt: TGCGCCAGCAGCTTGGCTTTGCGCGCAGGGAGCGTTACAGATACGCAGTATTTT
cdr3_aa: CASSLALRAGSVTDTQYF
clone_size: NA
j_call: TRBJ2-3
d_call: NA
cdr3_length: 18
v_call: TRBV5-1

cdr3_nt: TGTGCCAGCAGTTACTCTCCTCAGGGCACCTACGAGCAGTACTTC
cdr3_aa: CASSYSPQGTYEQYF
clone_size: NA
j_call: TRBJ2-7
d_call: NA
cdr3_length: 15
v_call: TRBV6-6

cdr3_nt: TGTGCCAGCAGCCCCGGGACAGGGCTCACAGATACGCAGTATTTT
cdr3_aa: CASSPGTGLTDTQYF
clone_size: NA
j_call: TRBJ2-3
d_call: TRBD1
cdr3_length: 15
v_call: TRBV25-1

cdr3_nt: TGTGCCAGCAGCCACCGCCGGTGGAGGGGGCTTTACGAGCAGTACTTC
cdr3_aa: CASSHRRWRGLYEQYF
clone_size: NA
j_call: TRBJ2-7
d_call: NA
cdr3_length: 16
v_call: TRBV14

cdr3_nt: TGCGCCAGCAGTGGGTATACATCTAGCTATGGCTACACCTTC
cdr3_aa: CASSGYTSSYGYTF
clone_size: NA
j_call: TRBJ1-2
d_call: NA
cdr3_length: 14
v_call: TRBV10-2

cdr3_nt: TGTGCCAGCAGCTGGGGGAGGGGGAACACCGGGGAGCTGTTTTTT
cdr3_aa: CASSWGRGNTGELFF
clone_size: NA
j_call: TRBJ2-2
d_call: TRBD2
cdr3_length: 15
v_call: TRBV11-2

cdr3_nt: TGTGCCATCCGGAAGAGTGGGACAGGGTGGGTAAATACGCAGTATTTT
cdr3_aa: CAIRKSGTGWVNTQYF
clone_size: NA
j_call: TRBJ2-3
d_call: TRBD1
cdr3_length: 16
v_call: TRBV10-3

cdr3_nt: TGCGCCAGCAGCTTGGTAGCGGGGACAAGCTCCTACAATGAGCAGTTCTTC
cdr3_aa: CASSLVAGTSSYNEQFF
clone_size: NA
j_call: TRBJ2-1
d_call: TRBD2
cdr3_length: 17
v_call: TRBV5-1

cdr3_nt: TGTGCCAGCAGCTTAGGTAGCGGGGGGGGGAATGAGCAGTTCTTC
cdr3_aa: CASSLGSGGGNEQFF
clone_size: NA
j_call: TRBJ2-1
d_call: TRBD2
cdr3_length: 15
v_call: TRBV13

cdr3_nt: TGCGCCAGCAGCTTGGTGGGGGACAGGGGAAATGAAAAACTGTTTTTT
cdr3_aa: CASSLVGDRGNEKLFF
clone_size: NA
j_call: TRBJ1-4
d_call: TRBD1
cdr3_length: 16
v_call: TRBV5-1

cdr3_nt: TGCGCCAGCAGCTTGCCCTCCCAGAACACTGAAGCTTTCTTT
cdr3_aa: CASSLPSQNTEAFF
clone_size: NA
j_call: TRBJ1-1
d_call: NA
cdr3_length: 14
v_call: TRBV5-1

cdr3_nt: TGTGCCAGCAGCCCCTCGGGGGGAAAGGGCTACACCTTC
cdr3_aa: CASSPSGGKGYTF
clone_size: NA
j_call: TRBJ1-2
d_call: NA
cdr3_length: 13
v_call: TRBV11-3

cdr3_nt: TGTGCCAGCAGCTTGTCCGGAGGGGCTAGTGTAGCTTTCTTT
cdr3_aa: CASSLSGGASVAFF
clone_size: once
j_call: TRBJ1-1
d_call: NA
cdr3_length: 14
v_call: TRBV5-6

cdr3_nt: TGCGCCAGCAGTGAGTCGGGTAGGGTAGGGCCAGATACGCAGTATTTT
cdr3_aa: CASSESGRVGPDTQYF
clone_size: NA
j_call: TRBJ2-3
d_call: NA
cdr3_length: 16
v_call: TRBV10-1

cdr3_nt: TGCGCCAGCAGCCTGCAGGAGACCCAGTACTTC
cdr3_aa: CASSLQETQYF
clone_size: NA
j_call: TRBJ2-5
d_call: NA
cdr3_length: 11
v_call: TRBV5-1

cdr3_nt: TGCGCCAGCAGCTTGACAGGCAATCAGCCCCAGCATTTT
cdr3_aa: CASSLTGNQPQHF
clone_size: once
j_call: TRBJ1-5
d_call: NA
cdr3_length: 13
v_call: TRBV5-1

cdr3_nt: TGTGCCAGCAGCTTTCGTAGCGGGGGGGGAGAAATTGGGGTCCACGAGCAGTACTTC
cdr3_aa: CASSFRSGGGEIGVHEQYF
clone_size: NA
j_call: TRBJ2-7
d_call: TRBD2
cdr3_length: 19
v_call: TRBV5-4

cdr3_nt: TGTGCCATCAGTCCCGTTGGGGGTACCGGGTCCTTCTATGGCTACACCTTC
cdr3_aa: CAISPVGGTGSFYGYTF
clone_size: NA
j_call: TRBJ1-2
d_call: NA
cdr3_length: 17
v_call: TRBV10-3

cdr3_nt: TGTGCCAGCAGCGCCACTAGGATGGACACCGGGGAGCTGTTTTTT
cdr3_aa: CASSATRMDTGELFF
clone_size: NA
j_call: TRBJ2-2
d_call: NA
cdr3_length: 15
v_call: TRBV5-4

cdr3_nt: TGTGCCAGCAGCTTGTATGACAGGCATCAAGAGACCCAGTACTTC
cdr3_aa: CASSLYDRHQETQYF
clone_size: NA
j_call: TRBJ2-5
d_call: NA
cdr3_length: 15
v_call: TRBV5-6

cdr3_nt: TGTGCCAGCAGCCACCCCCCTAACGGGGAGCAGTTCTTC
cdr3_aa: CASSHPPNGEQFF
clone_size: NA
j_call: TRBJ2-1
d_call: NA
cdr3_length: 13
v_call: TRBV7-3

cdr3_nt: TGTGCCAGCAGCGTATTTGCTGATCAGCCCCAGCATTTT
cdr3_aa: CASSVFADQPQHF
clone_size: NA
j_call: TRBJ1-5
d_call: NA
cdr3_length: 13
v_call: TRBV9

cdr3_nt: TGTGCCATCAGGGCTCCTATGAACACTGAAGCTTTCTTT
cdr3_aa: CAIRAPMNTEAFF
clone_size: NA
j_call: TRBJ1-1
d_call: NA
cdr3_length: 13
v_call: TRBV10-3

cdr3_nt: TGTGCCAGCAAGCAGGCGTATGGCTACACCTTC
cdr3_aa: CASKQAYGYTF
clone_size: NA
j_call: TRBJ1-2
d_call: NA
cdr3_length: 11
v_call: TRBV2

cdr3_nt: TGTGCCAGCGGAGGGACAAGCTCCTACGAGCAGTACTTC
cdr3_aa: CASGGTSSYEQYF
clone_size: NA
j_call: TRBJ2-7
d_call: NA
cdr3_length: 13
v_call: TRBV27

cdr3_nt: TGTGCCAGCAGCCGGTCGGCTGAGGGGAGTGAAAAACTGTTTTTT
cdr3_aa: CASSRSAEGSEKLFF
clone_size: NA
j_call: TRBJ1-4
d_call: NA
cdr3_length: 15
v_call: TRBV5-4

cdr3_nt: TGTGCCAGCAGCGGAGGACCCAACTATGGCTACACCTTC
cdr3_aa: CASSGGPNYGYTF
clone_size: NA
j_call: TRBJ1-2
d_call: NA
cdr3_length: 13
v_call: TRBV7-8

cdr3_nt: TGCGCCAGCAGTGTCGGGATGAACACTGAAGCTTTCTTT
cdr3_aa: CASSVGMNTEAFF
clone_size: NA
j_call: TRBJ1-1
d_call: NA
cdr3_length: 13
v_call: TRBV10-1

cdr3_nt: TGTGCCAGCAGCTCGGGACGTAGGCTTTACAATGAGCAGTTCTTC
cdr3_aa: CASSSGRRLYNEQFF
clone_size: once
j_call: TRBJ2-1
d_call: NA
cdr3_length: 15
v_call: TRBV7-8

cdr3_nt: TGTGCCAGCTCCGGACAGGAGAGCTCCTACGAGCAGTACTTC
cdr3_aa: CASSGQESSYEQYF
clone_size: NA
j_call: TRBJ2-7
d_call: TRBD1
cdr3_length: 14
v_call: TRBV18

cdr3_nt: TGCGCCAGCAGCTTGGGCCCGGGGTGGGGAACTAATGAAAAACTGTTTTTT
cdr3_aa: CASSLGPGWGTNEKLFF
clone_size: once
j_call: TRBJ1-4
d_call: NA
cdr3_length: 17
v_call: TRBV5-1

cdr3_nt: TGCGCCAGCAGCTACGGGACGGCGGGGGAGGAGCTGTTTTTT
cdr3_aa: CASSYGTAGEELFF
clone_size: NA
j_call: TRBJ2-2
d_call: TRBD2
cdr3_length: 14
v_call: TRBV5-1

cdr3_nt: TGTGCCAGCAGCCAAGGGCCAAACCGCTATGGCTACACCTTC
cdr3_aa: CASSQGPNRYGYTF
clone_size: few
j_call: TRBJ1-2
d_call: NA
cdr3_length: 14
v_call: TRBV14

cdr3_nt: TGTGCCAGCAGCAAACTCGAGGGGGCTGTTCGGAACAATGAGCAGTTCTTC
cdr3_aa: CASSKLEGAVRNNEQFF
clone_size: NA
j_call: TRBJ2-1
d_call: TRBD1
cdr3_length: 17
v_call: TRBV5-6

cdr3_nt: TGCGCCAGCAGCCTGGGACAGGGCCGCGAAAAACTGTTTTTT
cdr3_aa: CASSLGQGREKLFF
clone_size: NA
j_call: TRBJ1-4
d_call: TRBD1
cdr3_length: 14
v_call: TRBV5-1

cdr3_nt: TGCGCCAGCAGCTTTGAGGCAGGGCGGACCGGGGAGCTGTTTTTT
cdr3_aa: CASSFEAGRTGELFF
clone_size: NA
j_call: TRBJ2-2
d_call: NA
cdr3_length: 15
v_call: TRBV5-1

cdr3_nt: TGTGCCAGCAGCAACCAAGAGACCCAGTACTTC
cdr3_aa: CASSNQETQYF
clone_size: NA
j_call: TRBJ2-5
d_call: NA
cdr3_length: 11
v_call: TRBV11-2

cdr3_nt: TGTGCCAGCTCAGAGGACAGGGTTGGTGAAAAACTGTTTTTT
cdr3_aa: CASSEDRVGEKLFF
clone_size: NA
j_call: TRBJ1-4
d_call: TRBD1
cdr3_length: 14
v_call: TRBV18

cdr3_nt: TGTGCCAGCAGTGAAAACAGGGAAAACACTGAAGCTTTCTTT
cdr3_aa: CASSENRENTEAFF
clone_size: NA
j_call: TRBJ1-1
d_call: NA
cdr3_length: 14
v_call: TRBV6-1

cdr3_nt: TGTGCCAGCAGCCTAAGGGGTAACTCACCCCTCCACTTT
cdr3_aa: CASSLRGNSPLHF
clone_size: NA
j_call: TRBJ1-6
d_call: NA
cdr3_length: 13
v_call: TRBV5-4

cdr3_nt: TGTGCCAGCAGAGGCCGCGTTGGGACCGGGGAGCTGTTTTTT
cdr3_aa: CASRGRVGTGELFF
clone_size: NA
j_call: TRBJ2-2
d_call: NA
cdr3_length: 14
v_call: TRBV7-8

cdr3_nt: TGTGCCAGCAAAAAACAGGGCACAGATACGCAGTATTTT
cdr3_aa: CASKKQGTDTQYF
clone_size: NA
j_call: TRBJ2-3
d_call: NA
cdr3_length: 13
v_call: TRBV6-5

cdr3_nt: TGCGCCAGCAGCCAGGACAGGACAGGGCTCGGGGACGAGCAGTACTTC
cdr3_aa: CASSQDRTGLGDEQYF
clone_size: NA
j_call: TRBJ2-7
d_call: TRBD1
cdr3_length: 16
v_call: TRBV4-1

cdr3_nt: TGTGCCTGGAGTTTCCCCCCGGGGGACTATGGCTACACCTTC
cdr3_aa: CAWSFPPGDYGYTF
clone_size: NA
j_call: TRBJ1-2
d_call: NA
cdr3_length: 14
v_call: TRBV30